The 27 T cell receptor beta chains given below trace back to one sample, sequenced in a study of T cell clonotyping in hematopoietic cell transplantation. Data came from immunoSEQ multiplex PCR; TCRdb stores just in-frame clones and leaves some out. The table includes some 5,900 clones, about nine tenths detected once. The starting material was peripheral blood mononuclear cells, obtained 100 days after allogeneic stem cell transplant. All receptors derive from a male patient aged 40-50 years who had an allogeneic stem cell transplant from an unrelated donor, so the T cells may come from the graft donor. Some clones in this sample may be carry-over from other donors' samples.

The chain has TRBV6-5 and TRBJ1-1, with TRBD1 matching 7 bases. With V trimmed by 4 bases and J by 0 bases, 2 bases remained unmatched. The germline V gene encodes CDR1 MNHEY and CDR2 SVGAGI. The CDR3 totals 14 residues. The CDR3 coding sequence is TGTGCCAGCAGTTCACAGGGGCTGAACACTGAAGCTTTCTTT. This encodes CASSSQGLNTEAFF.

This clone occurred a few times. This sequence joins TRBV10-3 and TRBJ1-6; 8 bases fit TRBD1. Germline CDR1 ENHRY, CDR2 SYGVKD. The ends lost 2 bases at V and 14 bases at J; junction bases unmatched: 8. There are 14 residues in the CDR3. As DNA, the CDR3 is TGTGCCATCAGTGAGAGAACAGGGGGTGAGGCCCTCCACTTT. It yields the protein CAISERTGGEALHF.

This sequence joins TRBV5-6 and TRBJ2-7; D unclear. The CDR3 spans 13 residues. V was shortened by 0 bases and J by 4 bases, with 8 bases between the two germline ends. Per germline, CDR1 SGHDT and CDR2 YYEEEE. CDR3 nucleotide sequence: TGTGCCAGCAGCTTGGGGGGTCAGTACGAGCAGTACTTC. Translation gives CASSLGGQYEQYF. The full variable domain, with the rest looked up from reference TRBV5-6 and TRBJ2-7, is DAGVTQSPTHLIKTRGQQVTLRCSPKSGHDTVSWYQQALGQGPQFIFQYYEEEERQRGNFPDRFSGHQFPNYSSELNVNALLLGDSALYLCASSLGGQYEQYFGPGTRLTVT.

This chain uses TRBV19 with TRBJ1-2, with 8 bases matching TRBD1. V gave up 5 bases and J gave up 2 bases; unmatched junction bases: 7. This CDR3 spans 15 amino acids. The germline V gene has CDR1 LNHDA and CDR2 SQIVND (reference sequence). The CDR3 loop is CASSLWTGLNYGYTF. In DNA, the CDR3 is TGTGCCAGTAGTCTCTGGACAGGGTTAAACTATGGCTACACCTTC.

This rearrangement joins TRBV10-1 to TRBJ1-1; D ambiguous. The CDR3 has 13 residues. Per germline, CDR1 WNHNN and CDR2 SYGVQD (reference sequence). V was shortened by 5 bases and J by 7 bases, with 14 bases between the two germline ends. The CDR3 sequence: CASSRSSVGEAFF. CDR3 in DNA: TGCGCCAGCAGTCGGTCCTCCGTTGGTGAAGCTTTCTTT.

The chain couples TRBV5-1 to TRBJ1-1, with D perhaps TRBD1 (5 bases). Trimming removed 3 bases at V and 1 base at J, with 10 bases between. Germline CDR1 reads SGHRS; CDR2 reads YFSETQ. This CDR3 contains 14 residues. This chain's CDR3 is CASSWRGSNTEAFF. The DNA of the CDR3 is TGCGCCAGCAGCTGGAGGGGCTCGAACACTGAAGCTTTCTTT.

V usage is TRBV5-8 and J usage is TRBJ1-1; a weak D match, TRBD1 (5 bases). Trimming left V 4 bases short and J 2 bases short, with 12 bases between. Germline lookup yields CDR1 SGHTS and CDR2 YDEGEE. CDR3 size: 14 residues. This chain's CDR3 is CASSPYGGNTEAFF. The CDR3 nucleotides read TGTGCCAGCAGCCCTTATGGGGGAAACACTGAAGCTTTCTTT.

The chain combines TRBV30 with TRBJ1-1; 9 bases map to TRBD1. CDR1 is GTSNPN, CDR2 SVGIG, per germline (reference sequence). This CDR3 is built from 16 residues. Trimming cost V 2 bases and J 1 base; bases outside gene matches: 8. The CDR3 DNA follows: TGTGCCTGGAGTAACTTGGGACAGGGCTCGAACACTGAAGCTTTCTTT. Amino acid sequence: CAWSNLGQGSNTEAFF. Complete variable domain (other parts from reference TRBV30 and TRBJ1-1): SQTIHQWPATLVQPVGSPLSLECTVEGTSNPNLYWYRQAAGRGLQLLFYSVGIGQISSEVPQNLSASRPQDRQFILSSKKLLLSDSGFYLCAWSNLGQGSNTEAFFGQGTRLTVV.

This clone was counted once. The chain uses TRBV30 and TRBJ2-3; no clear D gene. Trimming cost V 8 bases and J 2 bases, with 14 bases left between them. This CDR3 region has 13 residues. Germline CDR1 and CDR2: GTSNPN and SVGIG (reference sequence). The CDR3 nucleotides are TGTGCCCAAGGGAAAGGATACACAGATACGCAGTATTTT. It translates to CAQGKGYTDTQYF.

The rearrangement uses TRBV7-9 and TRBJ1-2; TRBD1 is a possible D gene (6 bases). CDR3 size: 13 residues. V was trimmed by 3 bases and J by 10 bases, leaving 15 bases between them. The germline V gene encodes CDR1 SEHNR and CDR2 FQNEAQ (reference sequence). The CDR3 DNA follows: TGTGCCAGCAGCTTGGGAGAGGACAGTTCCTACACCTTC. Protein: CASSLGEDSSYTF.

This chain connects TRBV5-1 to TRBJ2-7; 7 bases are a match to TRBD2. CDR1 SGHRS and CDR2 YFSETQ come from the germline V gene. Trimming at V came to 4 bases and at J to 2 bases, leaving 3 bases not matched to a gene. The CDR3 runs to 13 residues. CDR3 amino acids: CASSPGTTYEQYF. In nucleotides, the CDR3 is TGCGCCAGCAGCCCCGGGACTACCTACGAGCAGTACTTC.

The gene calls are TRBV30 and TRBJ1-5; D is possibly TRBD1 (5 bases). This CDR3 spans 14 amino acids. Trimming pared 1 base from V and 7 bases from J, leaving 14 bases between. Looked up from germline, CDR1 is GTSNPN and CDR2 is SVGIG (reference sequence). The CDR3 DNA reads as TGTGCCTGGAGTGGGCAGGGAGGGAGCCAGCCCCAGCATTTT. Residues: CAWSGQGGSQPQHF.

J is TRBJ2-7 and V is TRBV7-6; unclear D gene. Germline V gene sequence: CDR1 SGHVS, CDR2 FNYEAQ. This CDR3 contains 18 residues. V was trimmed by 4 bases and J by 3 bases, leaving 25 bases between them. The CDR3 DNA reads as TGTGCCAGCAGCTCACAACCGCCCAAGGGCCGAGTCTACTACGAGCAGTACTTC. It translates to CASSSQPPKGRVYYEQYF.

The J gene is TRBJ1-5, the V gene TRBV18, with 7 bases aligning to TRBD1. The J segment lost 3 bases and the V segment lost 2 bases, leaving 7 bases of the junction unmatched. This CDR3 is 16 amino acids long. Germline CDR1 and CDR2: KGHSH and LQKENI. The CDR3 DNA reads as TGTGCCAGCTCACCATCCCGGGACAGCAACAATCAGCCCCAGCATTTT. Translating gives CASSPSRDSNNQPQHF. Using reference TRBV18 and TRBJ1-5 for the parts outside the CDR3, the full variable domain is NAGVMQNPRHLVRRRGQEARLRCSPMKGHSHVYWYRQLPEEGLKFMVYLQKENIIDESGMPKERFSAEFPKEGPSILRIQQVVRGDSAAYFCASSPSRDSNNQPQHFGDGTRLSIL.

The V gene is TRBV29-1, the J gene TRBJ1-4; no clear D gene. V lost 4 bases, J lost 4 bases, and 13 bases lay in between. Germline-derived CDR1 and CDR2 are SQVTM and ANQGSEA. The CDR3 loop spans 14 amino acids. CDR3 protein: CSVADGKGNEKLFF. The DNA of the CDR3 is TGCAGCGTTGCGGACGGCAAGGGTAATGAAAAACTGTTTTTT. Full variable domain (rest looked up from reference TRBV29-1 and TRBJ1-4): SAVISQKPSRDICQRGTSLTIQCQVDSQVTMMFWYRQQPGQSLTLIATANQGSEATYESGFVIDKFPISRPNLTFSTLTVSNMSPEDSSIYLCSVADGKGNEKLFFGSGTQLSVL.

The V and J genes are TRBV7-2 and TRBJ2-7; possible D gene TRBD1, 6 bases. The germline gives CDR1 SGHTA, CDR2 FQGNSA. The V and J ends lost 3 bases and 6 bases respectively, with 12 bases between them. This CDR3 is built from 13 residues. CDR3 bases: TGTGCCAGCAGCTTTTCCGGGACAACCGAGCAGTACTTC. This gives the protein CASSFSGTTEQYF.

There are a few counts of this clone. The chain couples TRBV30 to TRBJ1-6, with D uncertain. This CDR3 spans 13 amino acids. Germline V lookup: CDR1 GTSNPN, CDR2 SVGIG (reference sequence). Trimming removed 3 bases from V and 5 bases from J, with 8 bases in between. CDR3: CAWRAGDNSPLHF. The CDR3 DNA follows: TGTGCCTGGAGGGCCGGGGATAATTCACCCCTCCACTTT.

The chain carries TRBV11-2 and TRBJ2-7; D may match TRBD1 or TRBD2 (6 bases each). The CDR3 consists of 19 residues. V shed 5 bases and J shed 4 bases, with 30 bases lying between them. CDR1 SGHAT and CDR2 FQNNGV come from the germline V gene. The CDR3 DNA reads TGTGCCAGCAGCCGAGAAGGGGGGTTACTCCTAGTGGGGGAATACGAGCAGTACTTC. It translates to CASSREGGLLLVGEYEQYF.

The chain recombines TRBV30 with TRBJ1-4, with D possibly being TRBD1 (5 bases). Germline V lookup: CDR1 GTSNPN, CDR2 SVGIG (reference sequence). The CDR3 has 11 amino acids. Trimming shortened V by 3 bases and J by 13 bases, and 12 bases separated the two germline ends. In nucleotides, the CDR3 is TGTGCCTGGAGGGGGGGAAGGAGACTGTTTTTT. Amino acids: CAWRGGRRLFF.

This rearrangement joins TRBV28 to TRBJ2-7; D possibly corresponds to TRBD2 (5 bases). The CDR3 consists of 14 residues. The germline CDR1 and CDR2 sequences are MDHEN and SYDVKM. V lost 3 bases, J lost 3 bases, and 12 bases lay in between. DNA for the CDR3: TGTGCCAGCAGTTTGGAGCGACGGGGCTACGAGCAGTACTTC. Protein sequence: CASSLERRGYEQYF.

The chain couples TRBV10-3 to TRBJ2-2; D is ambiguous. With 9 bases removed from V and 0 bases from J, the gap between germline ends came to 8 bases. The CDR3 sequence is 13 residues long. CDR1 and CDR2 from the germline V gene are ENHRY and SYGVKD. The CDR3 reads CAIGLSNTGELFF. CDR3 DNA: TGTGCCATAGGGTTGTCGAACACCGGGGAGCTGTTTTTT.

This chain connects TRBV27 to TRBJ1-2, with D possibly matching TRBD1 (5 bases). The germline V gene encodes CDR1 MNHEY and CDR2 SMNVEV (reference sequence). This CDR3 spans 12 amino acids. Trimming pared 6 bases from V and 8 bases from J, leaving 13 bases between. The CDR3 loop is CASRRERGGYTF. The DNA for the CDR3 is TGTGCCAGCAGGAGAGAAAGGGGAGGCTACACCTTC.

V is TRBV7-6 and J is TRBJ2-2; a possible D gene is TRBD1 (5 bases). Germline values: CDR1 SGHVS, CDR2 FNYEAQ. Trimming stripped 4 bases from V and 4 bases from J, with 13 bases between. CDR3 length: 15 residues. The CDR3 reads CASSSWQGSTGELFF. CDR3 nucleotides: TGTGCCAGCAGCTCTTGGCAGGGAAGCACCGGGGAGCTGTTTTTT.

The chain carries TRBV10-3 and TRBJ2-2; D is perhaps TRBD2 (5 bases). Between the trimmed V and J ends, which lost 10 bases and 2 bases, there was a span of 17 bases. The CDR3 is made up of 15 amino acids. CDR1 and CDR2 (germline): ENHRY, SYGVKD. The CDR3 coding sequence is TGTGCCACCGAGGGAAATTGGGAAAACACCGGGGAGCTGTTTTTT. Residues: CATEGNWENTGELFF.

This clone was recorded only once. The chain links TRBV7-9 to TRBJ1-6; 8 positions agree with TRBD1. The CDR3 loop spans 15 amino acids. Losses at the gene ends were 1 base for V and 8 bases for J; bases not matched to a gene: 4. Germline CDR1 is SEHNR and CDR2 is FQNEAQ (reference sequence). The CDR3 DNA reads as TGTGCCAGCAGCTTAGGTTTACAGGGGGATTCACCCCTCCACTTT. Protein product: CASSLGLQGDSPLHF.

The chain has TRBV5-4 and TRBJ2-7; TRBD1 matches 9 bases. Germline loops: CDR1 SGHNT, CDR2 YYREEE (reference sequence). The length of the CDR3 is 14 residues. The V gene end was trimmed by 2 bases and the J gene end by 7 bases; junction bases not matched to a gene: 7. In DNA, the CDR3 is TGTGCCAGCAGCTTCCCGGGACAGGGCCGAGAGCAGTACTTC. Translation gives CASSFPGQGREQYF.

The rearrangement uses TRBV6-5 and TRBJ2-7, with D maybe TRBD2 (7 bases). Deletions cut 0 bases from V and 7 bases from J, with 19 bases between. CDR3 size: 16 residues. Germline CDR1 is MNHEY and CDR2 is SVGAGI. The CDR3 DNA reads as TGTGCCAGCAGTTACTCGAGCGGGACACCTGTGGAAGAGCAGTACTTC. Encoded protein: CASSYSSGTPVEEQYF.